There are a few counts of the clone carrying this T cell receptor beta chain. Antigen unknown. Gene names denote mouse genes. The read ends 4 residues before the CDR3 terminus; that terminus is restored from the germline J gene. Other nucleotide sequences from this sample produce the same CDR3. The data are from a study of CD8+ T cells in alopecia areata. Study-wide background: C3H/HeJ graft donors with spontaneous alopecia, aged 6-12 months, supplied skin that was transplanted onto female C3H/HeJ mice aged about 7-10 weeks. General study points: Patients shared TCRs less clearly than mice did, possibly owing to HLA.

Trimming took off 5 bases at V and 1 base at J, with 9 bases between the two ends. CDR3 length equals 13 residues. Germline-derived CDR1 and CDR2 are GKSSPN and SITVG. cDNA reverse transcribed from extracted RNA served as the sequencing template. Generated by immunoSEQ multiplex PCR, the TCRdb table keeps only in-frame clones and is missing some. The repertoire yields 270,000 or so clones, none seen only once; the top ten contain roughly 1.2%. Cell sorting was performed on pooled cutaneous lymph node cells with CD4, CD8alpha, NKG2D, NKG2ACE and other markers. Sample: CD4+ T cells sorted from a lymph node. The sequence came from a C3H/HeJ mouse with alopecia areata. The strain's MHC type: H2-k. The chain has TRBV31 and TRBJ2-1; possibly TRBD2 for D (7 bases). The covered CDR3 bases are TGTGCCTGGGCTGGGGGCAACTATGCT. Protein product: CAWAGGNYA. In full, the CDR3 is CAWAGGNYAEQFF.